The 8 T cell receptor beta chains below all came from one sample that was sequenced in a study of T-cell memory formation after mild COVID-19. TCRdb itself ran the 5' RACE reads through MiXCR, one entry per CDR3 protein. The profile shows fewer than 400,000 distinct CDR3 sequences, roughly 15% of them singletons. Sequencing used PBMCs or a T cell subset sorted from them (not recorded which). The receptors originated from a man aged 18 to 30 who had mild COVID-19 (a few samples of this study predate the infection). Cell type and time point are not known.

V gene TRBV4-3 combines with J gene TRBJ2-5, with 11 bases fitting TRBD2. This CDR3 has 18 amino acids. Germline lookup yields CDR1 LGHNA and CDR2 YSLEER. J lost 3 bases, V lost 0 bases, and 9 bases had no gene match. Here the CDR3 reads CASSQEIAGGRLEETQYF. The CDR3 DNA follows: TGCGCCAGCAGCCAAGAAATAGCGGGGGGGCGTCTGGAAGAGACCCAGTACTTC.

This clonotype was recorded at least ten times. V is TRBV4-3 and J is TRBJ2-2, with 7 bases matching TRBD1. CDR3 size: 16 residues. Germline V gene data show CDR1 as LGHNA and CDR2 as YSLEER. The junction had 8 bases not matched to a gene; V was cut back by 3 bases and J by 4 bases. The CDR3 loop reads CASSQFDRDLTGELFF. The DNA for the CDR3 is TGCGCCAGCAGCCAGTTCGACAGGGACCTCACCGGGGAGCTGTTTTTT.

This clonotype appeared a few times. The chain carries TRBV5-1 and TRBJ1-5; D gene ambiguous. Trimming took 4 bases from V and 3 from J, leaving 11 bases between them. The CDR3 sequence is 14 residues long. Germline V gene sequence: CDR1 SGHRS, CDR2 YFSETQ. CDR3 in DNA: TGCGCCAGCAGCAAGGGAGCCCCCAATCAGCCCCAGCATTTT. It encodes CASSKGAPNQPQHF.

The chain is built from TRBV9 and TRBJ2-2; 7 bases align to TRBD2. This CDR3 contains 15 residues. Germline V CDR1 and CDR2: SGDLS, YYNGEE. V trimming: 3 bases; J trimming: 7 bases; junction bases outside the gene matches: 9. The CDR3 here is CASSALGGVIGELFF. As DNA, the CDR3 is TGTGCCAGCAGCGCCCTGGGGGGGGTTATCGGGGAGCTGTTTTTT.

The V call is TRBV30, the J call TRBJ2-1, with TRBD1 as a possible D gene (6 bases). The germline gives CDR1 GTSNPN, CDR2 SVGIG (reference sequence). CDR3 size: 15 residues. Trimming took off 7 bases at V and 5 bases at J, with 21 bases between the two ends. The CDR3 DNA reads as TGTGCCTCTTTGATTTGGGCCGGACAGAACAATGAGCAGTTCTTC. It codes for CASLIWAGQNNEQFF.

This clonotype has more than one count but fewer than ten. V and J are TRBV6-2 or TRBV6-3 and TRBJ2-1; 8 positions match TRBD1. J gave up 9 bases and V 2 bases, and 12 bases lay outside the gene matches. CDR3 length equals 16 residues. Germline CDR1 and CDR2: MNHEY and SVGEGT. The CDR3 protein is CASSYLRDSDRGEQFF. The CDR3 DNA is TGTGCCAGCAGTTACCTCCGGGACTCCGACAGGGGTGAGCAGTTCTTC.

The chain couples TRBV5-4 to TRBJ2-3; TRBD2 aligns across 11 bases. The CDR3 is 16 amino acids. CDR1 SGHNT and CDR2 YYREEE come from the germline V gene (reference sequence). J lost 5 bases, V lost 3 bases, and 8 bases had no gene match. This chain's CDR3 is CASSYGTSGEIDTQYF. The CDR3 bases are TGTGCCAGCAGCTACGGGACTAGCGGCGAGATAGATACGCAGTATTTT.

This clonotype was seen more than once but under ten times. The chain recombines TRBV5-1 with TRBJ2-7, with 8 positions matching TRBD1. Looked up from germline, CDR1 is SGHRS and CDR2 is YFSETQ. V lost 4 bases and J lost 5; bases outside the gene matches: 8. This CDR3 is built from 14 residues. The CDR3 sequence: CASSQETGVHEQYF. CDR3 coding DNA: TGCGCCAGCAGCCAGGAGACAGGGGTCCACGAGCAGTACTTC.